These 9 T cell receptor beta chains were sequenced from one sample in a study of T cell responses to AZD1222 COVID-19 vaccine. The assay was immunoSEQ multiplex PCR, and TCRdb's table has in-frame clones only and misses some. The sample records 100,000 to 150,000 clones, around 94% being singletons. The sequencing used peripheral blood, collected on day 0 of AZD1222 vaccination. These receptors all stem from an adult in good health.

This chain joins TRBV28 and TRBJ1-2, with 8 bases that match TRBD1. V trimming: 6 bases; J trimming: 3 bases; junction bases outside the gene matches: 3. Germline V gene lookup returns CDR1 MDHEN and CDR2 SYDVKM. CDR3 size: 13 residues. The CDR3 DNA reads TGTGCCAGCAGACTGGGACAGGACTATGGCTACACCTTC. Translation gives CASRLGQDYGYTF.

The V call is TRBV6-5, the J call TRBJ1-4; a possible D gene is TRBD1 (5 bases). The germline V gene has CDR1 MNHEY and CDR2 SVGAGI. Between the trimmed V and J ends, which lost 0 bases and 8 bases, there was a span of 13 bases. This CDR3 has 15 amino acids. For the CDR3, the DNA is TGTGCCAGCAGTTACTCGAATCAGGGAAACGAAAAACTGTTTTTT. This codes for CASSYSNQGNEKLFF.

The genes are TRBV6-4 and TRBJ1-2; 8 bases agree with TRBD1. Per the germline V gene, CDR1 is MRHNA and CDR2 is SNTAGT. This CDR3 is 14 amino acids long. V lost 0 bases to trimming and J lost 8 bases; unmatched junction nucleotides: 5. DNA for the CDR3: TGTGCCAGCAGTGACTCGGACAGGGCCTGGGGCTACACCTTC. It specifies CASSDSDRAWGYTF.

The chain joins TRBV10-1 to TRBJ2-1; D perhaps matches TRBD2 (5 bases). CDR3 length: 11 residues. Germline CDR1 reads WNHNN; CDR2 reads SYGVQD (reference sequence). The V end was cut by 4 bases, the J end by 9 bases, with 7 bases between. The CDR3 DNA follows: TGCGCCAGCAGTGCGGGGAGTGAGCAGTTCTTC. It is translated as CASSAGSEQFF.

The rearrangement links TRBV4-2 to TRBJ1-2; weak D call: TRBD1 (5 bases). Per the germline V gene, CDR1 is LGHNA and CDR2 is YNFKEQ. Trimming pared 1 base from V and 4 bases from J, leaving 10 bases between. The CDR3 totals 14 residues. The chain's CDR3 is CASSQGSGGYGYTF. CDR3 DNA sequence: TGTGCCAGCAGCCAAGGATCCGGGGGCTATGGCTACACCTTC.

The V gene is TRBV5-5, the J gene TRBJ1-1, with 7 bases aligning to TRBD1. In germline, CDR1 is SGHKS, CDR2 YYEKEE (reference sequence). J was trimmed by 0 bases and V by 5 bases; bases with no gene match: 13. The length of the CDR3 is 17 residues. CDR3 in amino acids: CASRPGQVDLMNTEAFF. CDR3 DNA: TGTGCCAGCAGGCCCGGACAGGTGGACCTCATGAACACTGAAGCTTTCTTT.

V and J are TRBV27 and TRBJ1-1; 9 bases align to TRBD1. V was clipped by 6 bases and J by 7 bases; unmatched bases: 6. Germline V gene sequence: CDR1 MNHEY, CDR2 SMNVEV (reference sequence). This CDR3 has 13 residues. This chain's CDR3 is CASRVGTGSEAFF. For the CDR3, the DNA is TGTGCCAGCAGAGTAGGGACAGGGAGTGAAGCTTTCTTT.

V gene TRBV25-1 combines with J gene TRBJ2-3; the D gene is possibly TRBD2 (6 bases). The ends were cut back, 5 bases at V and 5 bases at J, with 17 bases in the middle. Germline V gives CDR1 MGHDK, CDR2 SYGVNS. The CDR3 length is 15 residues. The CDR3, as DNA: TGTGCCAGCAGTTACTCGACTAGACGGATAGATACGCAGTATTTT. Its translation: CASSYSTRRIDTQYF.

V gene TRBV21-1 combines with J gene TRBJ2-7; the table gives TRBD2 as D, unverified against the DNA. TRBV21-1 is termed a pseudogene. The CDR3 runs to 15 residues. This CDR3 is CASSRPSGRGPEQYF. The CDR3 DNA is TGTGCCAGCAGCAGGCCTAGCGGGAGAGGACCCGAGCAGTACTTC.